This T cell receptor (beta chain) is drawn from a study of T cell repertoires in cytomegalovirus infection. Overall study: Signatures in public TCR beta sequences pointed to both CMV infection and matching HLA type. Findings of the study overall: Summed frequency of shared TCR beta families picked out CMV carriers who also had the relevant HLA. Ex vivo responses were dominated by HLA-C-restricted CMV-specific TCR beta clonotypes.

The CDR3 contains 12 residues. Germline CDR1 MDHEN, CDR2 SYDVKM. Of note for this clonotype: What it binds is not known. Sequence at one end of the junction differs from germline and may be a read error.

Each CDR3 protein is one row after TCRdb ran MiXCR on the reads. This table has fewer than 700,000 distinct CDR3 sequences, 24% appearing once. Sequencing used CD8+ T cells from PBMCs. J is TRBJ2-1 and V is TRBV28; no reliable D call. This sequence was found in a human donor in good health (CMV status not recorded). Some clones in this sample may be carry-over from other donors' samples. The CDR3 loop is CACSLIVREQFF. CDR3 nucleotides: TGTGCCTGCAGTTTAATCGTCAGGGAGCAGTTCTTC.